This T cell receptor (beta chain) was obtained from a study of beta chain features in type 1 diabetes. Overall study context: Examination covered around 110 million sorted cells spanning all samples.

Blood was collected once per donor into heparin, averaging about 100 mL. Expressed TCRB transcripts were sequenced because the isolated RNA had all been reverse transcribed beforehand. The data were produced by immunoSEQ multiplex PCR, yet TCRdb's version contains in-frame clones alone and is incomplete. This sample has 150,000 to 190,000 clones, with 10% found just once. A word on this clone: Its target is not known.

CDR3 length equals 15 residues. With 5 bases clipped from V and 0 bases from J, the junction kept 7 bases outside the gene matches. Germline lookup yields CDR1 KGHSH and CDR2 LQKENI. Overall study findings and caveats: Sequencing from cDNA could over-represent high-TCR-expressing cells. Researchers report that Type 1 diabetes patients had moderately but significantly shorter TCRB CDR3s across all four CD4+ subsets.

The chain recombines TRBV18 with TRBJ2-7; 7 bases are shared with TRBD1. The clonotype originates from a man under 40 with type 1 diabetes. Input material: central memory CD4+ T cells from blood. The DNA for the CDR3 is TGTGCCAGCTCAACGCGACGGGACAGCTCCTACGAGCAGTACTTC. This gives the protein CASSTRRDSSYEQYF.